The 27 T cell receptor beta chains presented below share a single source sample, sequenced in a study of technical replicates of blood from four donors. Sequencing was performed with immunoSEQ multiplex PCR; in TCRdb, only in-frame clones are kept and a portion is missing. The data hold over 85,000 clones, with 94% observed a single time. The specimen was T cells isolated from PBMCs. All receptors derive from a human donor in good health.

The CDR3 spells CASSLGGIEQYF. For the CDR3, the DNA is TGTGCCAGCAGTTTAGGGGGGATCGAGCAGTACTTC. The chain joins TRBV27 to TRBJ2-7; possible D gene TRBD2, 6 bases. Germline CDR1 and CDR2: MNHEY and SMNVEV (reference sequence). The CDR3 consists of 12 residues. Trimming cost V 2 bases and J 6 bases, with 8 bases left between them.

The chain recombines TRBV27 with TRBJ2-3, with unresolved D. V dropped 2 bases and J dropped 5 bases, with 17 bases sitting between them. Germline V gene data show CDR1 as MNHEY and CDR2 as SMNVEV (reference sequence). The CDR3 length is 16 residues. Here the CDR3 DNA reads TGTGCCAGCAGTTTAGTAGAACCTAGGAGAAGAGATACGCAGTATTTT. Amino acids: CASSLVEPRRRDTQYF.

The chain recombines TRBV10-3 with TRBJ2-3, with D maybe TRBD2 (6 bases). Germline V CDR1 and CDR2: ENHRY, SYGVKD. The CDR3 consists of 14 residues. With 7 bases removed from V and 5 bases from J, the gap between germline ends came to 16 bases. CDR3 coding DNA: TGTGCCATCAACCGCGGGATCTTGGAAGATACGCAGTATTTT. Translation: CAINRGILEDTQYF.

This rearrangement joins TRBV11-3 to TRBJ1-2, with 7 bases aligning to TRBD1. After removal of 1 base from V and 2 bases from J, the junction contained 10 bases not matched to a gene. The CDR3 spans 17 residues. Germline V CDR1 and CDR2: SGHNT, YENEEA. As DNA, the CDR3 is TGTGCCAGCAGCTTAGGGGTCCGGGACAGCACAAACTATGGCTACACCTTC. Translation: CASSLGVRDSTNYGYTF. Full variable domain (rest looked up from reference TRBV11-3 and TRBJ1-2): EAGVVQSPRYKIIEKKQPVAFWCNPISGHNTLYWYLQNLGQGPELLIRYENEEAVDDSQLPKDRFSAERLKGVDSTLKIQPAELGDSAVYLCASSLGVRDSTNYGYTFGSGTRLTVV.

The DNA of the CDR3 is TGTGCCTGGGGGACTAGCGTTGGGTTAGTTACGCAGTATTTT. Translated, it gives CAWGTSVGLVTQYF. The chain combines TRBV30 with TRBJ2-3, with 10 nucleotides matching TRBD2. J was trimmed by 8 bases and V by 5 bases; bases with no gene match: 10. Germline V gene lookup returns CDR1 GTSNPN and CDR2 SVGIG (reference sequence). The CDR3 sequence is 14 residues long. Full variable domain (missing parts from reference TRBV30 and TRBJ2-3): SQTIHQWPATLVQPVGSPLSLECTVEGTSNPNLYWYRQAAGRGLQLLFYSVGIGQISSEVPQNLSASRPQDRQFILSSKKLLLSDSGFYLCAWGTSVGLVTQYFGPGTRLTVL.

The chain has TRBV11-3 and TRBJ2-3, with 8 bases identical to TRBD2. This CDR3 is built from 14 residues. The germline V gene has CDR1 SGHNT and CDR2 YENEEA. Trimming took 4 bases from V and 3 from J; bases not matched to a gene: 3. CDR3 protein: CASSSSGSTDTQYF. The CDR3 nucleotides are TGTGCCAGCAGCTCGAGCGGGAGTACAGATACGCAGTATTTT. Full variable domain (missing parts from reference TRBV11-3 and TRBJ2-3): EAGVVQSPRYKIIEKKQPVAFWCNPISGHNTLYWYLQNLGQGPELLIRYENEEAVDDSQLPKDRFSAERLKGVDSTLKIQPAELGDSAVYLCASSSSGSTDTQYFGPGTRLTVL.

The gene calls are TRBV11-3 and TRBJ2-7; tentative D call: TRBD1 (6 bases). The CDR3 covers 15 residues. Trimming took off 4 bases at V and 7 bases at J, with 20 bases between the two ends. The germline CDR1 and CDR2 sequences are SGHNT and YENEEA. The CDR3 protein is CASSSETGSYGEQYF. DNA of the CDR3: TGTGCCAGCAGCTCAGAGACAGGTTCTTATGGAGAGCAGTACTTC. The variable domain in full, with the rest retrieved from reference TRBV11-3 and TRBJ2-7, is EAGVVQSPRYKIIEKKQPVAFWCNPISGHNTLYWYLQNLGQGPELLIRYENEEAVDDSQLPKDRFSAERLKGVDSTLKIQPAELGDSAVYLCASSSETGSYGEQYFGPGTRLTVT.

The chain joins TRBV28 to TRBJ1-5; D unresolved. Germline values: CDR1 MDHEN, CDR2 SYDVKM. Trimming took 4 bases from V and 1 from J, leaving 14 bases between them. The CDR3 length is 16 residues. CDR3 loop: CASSSWQPGSNQPQHF. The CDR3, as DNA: TGTGCCAGCAGTTCCTGGCAACCCGGGAGCAATCAGCCCCAGCATTTT. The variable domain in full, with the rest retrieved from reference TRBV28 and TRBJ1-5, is DVKVTQSSRYLVKRTGEKVFLECVQDMDHENMFWYRQDPGLGLRLIYFSYDVKMKEKGDIPEGYSVSREKKERFSLILESASTNQTSMYLCASSSWQPGSNQPQHFGDGTRLSIL.

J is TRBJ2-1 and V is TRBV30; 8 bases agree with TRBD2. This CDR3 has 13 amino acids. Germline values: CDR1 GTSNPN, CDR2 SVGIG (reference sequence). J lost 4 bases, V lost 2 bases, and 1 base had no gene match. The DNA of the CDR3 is TGTGCCTGGAGTCCGGGGGGGTACAATGAGCAGTTCTTC. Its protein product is CAWSPGGYNEQFF.

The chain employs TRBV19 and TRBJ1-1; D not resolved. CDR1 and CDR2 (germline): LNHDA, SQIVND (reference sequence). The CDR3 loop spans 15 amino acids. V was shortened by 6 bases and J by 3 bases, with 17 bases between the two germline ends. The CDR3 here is CASRQSGSRYTEAFF. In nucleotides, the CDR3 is TGTGCCAGTAGACAGTCAGGATCGCGTTACACTGAAGCTTTCTTT.

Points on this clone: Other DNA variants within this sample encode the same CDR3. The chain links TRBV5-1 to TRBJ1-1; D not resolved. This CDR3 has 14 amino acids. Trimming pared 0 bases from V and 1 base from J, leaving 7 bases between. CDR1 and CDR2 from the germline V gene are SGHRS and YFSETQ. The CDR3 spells CASSLVSGNTEAFF. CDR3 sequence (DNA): TGCGCCAGCAGCTTGGTATCGGGGAACACTGAAGCTTTCTTT.

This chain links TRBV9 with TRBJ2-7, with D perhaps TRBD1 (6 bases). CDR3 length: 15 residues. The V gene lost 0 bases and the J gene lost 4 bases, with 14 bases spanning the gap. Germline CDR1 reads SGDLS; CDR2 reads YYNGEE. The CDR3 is CASSVGDTGMYEQYF. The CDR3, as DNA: TGTGCCAGCAGCGTAGGGGACACCGGAATGTACGAGCAGTACTTC.

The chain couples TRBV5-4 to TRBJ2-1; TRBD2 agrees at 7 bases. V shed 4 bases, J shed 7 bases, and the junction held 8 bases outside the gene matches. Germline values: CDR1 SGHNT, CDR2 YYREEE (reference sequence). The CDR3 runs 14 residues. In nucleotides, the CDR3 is TGTGCCAGCAGCCCAAGGACTAGTCAGAATGAGCAGTTCTTC. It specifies CASSPRTSQNEQFF. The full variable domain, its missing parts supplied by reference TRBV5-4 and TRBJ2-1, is ETGVTQSPTHLIKTRGQQVTLRCSSQSGHNTVSWYQQALGQGPQFIFQYYREEENGRGNFPPRFSGLQFPNYSSELNVNALELDDSALYLCASSPRTSQNEQFFGPGTRLTVL.

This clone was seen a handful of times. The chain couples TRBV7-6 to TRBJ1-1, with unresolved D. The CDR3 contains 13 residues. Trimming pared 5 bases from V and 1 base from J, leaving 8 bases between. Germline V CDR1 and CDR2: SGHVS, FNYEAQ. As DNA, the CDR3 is TGTGCCAGCAGCCGAGGCGGGAACACTGAAGCTTTCTTT. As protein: CASSRGGNTEAFF.

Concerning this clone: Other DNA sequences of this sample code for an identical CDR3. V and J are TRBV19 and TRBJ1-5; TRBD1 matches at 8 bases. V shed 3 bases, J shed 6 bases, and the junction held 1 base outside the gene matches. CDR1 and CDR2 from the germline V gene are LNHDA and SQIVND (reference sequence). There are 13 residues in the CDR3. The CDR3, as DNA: TGTGCCAGTAGTATCCAGGGGGCTCAGCCCCAGCATTTT. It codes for CASSIQGAQPQHF.

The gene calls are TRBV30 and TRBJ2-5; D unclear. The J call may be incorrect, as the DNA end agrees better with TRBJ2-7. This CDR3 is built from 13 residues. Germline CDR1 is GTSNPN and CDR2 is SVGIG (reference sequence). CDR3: CAWSVGPNYEQYF. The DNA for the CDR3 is TGTGCCTGGAGTGTAGGTCCGAACTACGAGCAGTACTTC.

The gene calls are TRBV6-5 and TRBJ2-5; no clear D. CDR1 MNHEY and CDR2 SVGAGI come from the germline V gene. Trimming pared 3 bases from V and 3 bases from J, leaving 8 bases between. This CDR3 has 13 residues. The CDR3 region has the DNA TGTGCCAGCAGTTATGAACTCGAAGAGACCCAGTACTTC. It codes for CASSYELEETQYF.

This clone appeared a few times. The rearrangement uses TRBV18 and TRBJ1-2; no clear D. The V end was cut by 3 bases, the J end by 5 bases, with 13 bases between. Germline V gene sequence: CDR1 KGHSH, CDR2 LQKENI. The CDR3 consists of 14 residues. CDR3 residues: CASSPVLADYGYTF. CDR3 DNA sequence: TGTGCCAGCTCACCTGTTTTGGCGGATTATGGCTACACCTTC.

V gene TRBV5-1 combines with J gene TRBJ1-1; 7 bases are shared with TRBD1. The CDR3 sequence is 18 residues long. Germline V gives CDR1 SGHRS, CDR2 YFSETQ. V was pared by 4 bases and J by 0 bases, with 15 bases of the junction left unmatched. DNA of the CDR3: TGCGCCAGCAGCCAGCGTCCCCCAGGACAGGACCTGAACACTGAAGCTTTCTTT. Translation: CASSQRPPGQDLNTEAFF. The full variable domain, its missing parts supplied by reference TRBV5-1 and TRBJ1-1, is KAGVTQTPRYLIKTRGQQVTLSCSPISGHRSVSWYQQTPGQGLQFLFEYFSETQRNKGNFPGRFSGRQFSNSRSEMNVSTLELGDSALYLCASSQRPPGQDLNTEAFFGQGTRLTVV.

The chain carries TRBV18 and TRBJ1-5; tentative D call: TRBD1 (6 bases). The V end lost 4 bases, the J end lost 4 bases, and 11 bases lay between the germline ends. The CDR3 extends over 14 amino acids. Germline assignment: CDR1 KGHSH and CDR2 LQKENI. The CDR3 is CASSQEQGNQPQHF. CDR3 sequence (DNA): TGTGCCAGCTCACAAGAACAGGGAAATCAGCCCCAGCATTTT.

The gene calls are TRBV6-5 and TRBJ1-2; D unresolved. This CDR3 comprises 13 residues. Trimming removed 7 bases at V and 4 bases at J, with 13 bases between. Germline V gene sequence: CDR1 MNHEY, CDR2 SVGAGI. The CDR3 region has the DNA TGTGCCAGCACTGCCATCGGCGGCTATGGCTACACCTTC. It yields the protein CASTAIGGYGYTF.

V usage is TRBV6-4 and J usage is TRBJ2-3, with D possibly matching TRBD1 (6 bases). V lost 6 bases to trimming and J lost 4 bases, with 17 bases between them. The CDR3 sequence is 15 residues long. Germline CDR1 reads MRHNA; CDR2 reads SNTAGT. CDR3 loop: CASSEQGLESDTQYF. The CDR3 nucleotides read TGTGCCAGCAGCGAACAGGGCCTTGAGTCAGATACGCAGTATTTT.

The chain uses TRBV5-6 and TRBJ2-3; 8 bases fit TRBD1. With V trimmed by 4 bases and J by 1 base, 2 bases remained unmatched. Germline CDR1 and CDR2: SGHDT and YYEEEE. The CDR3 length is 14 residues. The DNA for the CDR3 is TGTGCCAGCAGCATGACAGGGGGCACAGATACGCAGTATTTT. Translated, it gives CASSMTGGTDTQYF.

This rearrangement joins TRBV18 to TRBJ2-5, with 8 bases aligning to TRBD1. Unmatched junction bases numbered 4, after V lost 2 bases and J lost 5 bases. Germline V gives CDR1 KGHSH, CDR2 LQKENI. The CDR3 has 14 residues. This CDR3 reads CASSPSPGGETQYF. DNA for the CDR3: TGTGCCAGCTCACCAAGCCCAGGGGGCGAGACCCAGTACTTC.

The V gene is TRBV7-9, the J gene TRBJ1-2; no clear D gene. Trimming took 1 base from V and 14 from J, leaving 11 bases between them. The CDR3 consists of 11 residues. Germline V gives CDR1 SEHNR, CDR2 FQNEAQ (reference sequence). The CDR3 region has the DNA TGTGCCAGCAGCTTAGTTTCGGGGTTTACCTTC. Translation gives CASSLVSGFTF.

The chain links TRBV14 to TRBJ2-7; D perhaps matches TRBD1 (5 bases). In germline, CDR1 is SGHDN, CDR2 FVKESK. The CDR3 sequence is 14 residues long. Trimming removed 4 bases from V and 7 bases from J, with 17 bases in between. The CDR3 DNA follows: TGTGCCAGCAGCCTTCGACTCCTTAGGGGTGAGCAGTACTTC. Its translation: CASSLRLLRGEQYF.

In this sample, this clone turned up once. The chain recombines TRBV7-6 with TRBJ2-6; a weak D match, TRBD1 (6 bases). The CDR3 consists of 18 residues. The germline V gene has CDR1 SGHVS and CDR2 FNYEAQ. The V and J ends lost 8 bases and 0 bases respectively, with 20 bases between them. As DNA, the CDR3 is TGTGCCAGCGCTTGGGAAAGGACAGAATCCTCTGGGGCCAACGTCCTGACTTTC. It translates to CASAWERTESSGANVLTF.